This T cell receptor beta chain was profiled in a study of OX40 agonist ivuxolimab in advanced cancers. Background on the study: With ivuxolimab, an agonistic anti-OX40 (CD134) antibody, patients were treated. Study-wide results and caveats: By week 6 at 0.1 to 3.0 mg/kg, blood CD4+ and CD8+ T cells had expanded clonally.

Anyone with autoimmune disease history or systemic immunosuppression was excluded. Researchers took blood at baseline, on cycle 4 day 1, and on cycle 7 day 1. Some clones are missing from TCRdb's copy, which holds only in-frame ones; the method was immunoSEQ multiplex PCR. Seen here are 100,000 to 120,000 clones, roughly 90% observed once, and the top ten hold roughly 0.61%. In this sample, this clone turned up a few times. Its specificity is not known. The sequencing here drew on CD4+ or CD8+ T cells sorted from blood, taken in a trial of the OX40 agonist ivuxolimab. The source of this sequence is an adult with an advanced solid tumor such as melanoma, head and neck, liver or kidney cancer.

CDR3 bases: TGTGCCTGGAGTGTAGACAGCGTTGCCCTTACGCAGTATTTT. It codes for CAWSVDSVALTQYF. V is TRBV30 and J is TRBJ2-3; tentative D call: TRBD1 (5 bases). This CDR3 spans 14 amino acids. The germline CDR1 and CDR2 sequences are GTSNPN and SVGIG (reference sequence). Trimming stripped 0 bases from V and 8 bases from J, with 15 bases between.